This TCR beta chain was captured by sequencing in a study of OX40 agonist ivuxolimab in advanced cancers. Study-level information: The mean age was roughly 60 years, ranging from about 23 to 85, with more than 70% of participants male. General study findings and limits: Averaging showed that CD8+ T cells had more expanded clones than CD4+ did. Among the least clonally expanded were partial responders at 0.1-3.0 mg/kg.

This clone was observed once. Its antigen is as yet unknown. Autoimmune disease history or systemic immunosuppression excluded patients. Sequencing used immunoSEQ multiplex PCR; TCRdb keeps in-frame clones, though not all of them. The sample carries about 100,000 clones, 94% recorded once. The CDR3 is made up of 15 amino acids. The trim removed 3 bases at V and 6 bases at J, leaving 7 bases unmatched. Germline loops: CDR1 SEHNR, CDR2 FQNEAQ (reference sequence). The receptor's source is an adult with an advanced solid tumor such as melanoma, head and neck, liver or kidney cancer. V gene TRBV7-9 combines with J gene TRBJ2-1; 8 nucleotides line up with TRBD1. The sample in question was CD4+ or CD8+ T cells sorted from blood, obtained in a trial of the OX40 agonist ivuxolimab. CDR3 sequence (DNA): TGTGCCAGCAGCTTCAGGGGGCGCGACCCCAATGAGCAGTTCTTC. The encoded protein is CASSFRGRDPNEQFF.